This is a list of T cell receptor beta chains from one sample in a study of blood T cells in healthy people across ages. Using its own MiXCR run on the 5' RACE reads, TCRdb lists one record per CDR3 protein. The sample lists about 970,000 distinct CDR3 sequences; about 51% were seen once. Sequencing input: blood. The source of these receptors is a woman aged 55 to 70 in good health. CDR3s leave out the opening cysteine and the closing phenylalanine or tryptophan. Clone size, where shown, is once, few, many, or a class for clones that have expanded.

v_call: TRBV4-3
j_call: TRBJ2-1
clone_size: few
cdr3_aa: ASSQDIRDQFNEQF

v_call: TRBV7-3
j_call: TRBJ2-1
clone_size: -
cdr3_aa: ASSLTAGNSYNEQF

v_call: TRBV7-3
j_call: TRBJ2-7
clone_size: -
cdr3_aa: ASSLSSGGDNEQY

v_call: TRBV7-9
j_call: TRBJ2-5
clone_size: -
cdr3_aa: ASSLWVGGLQETQY

v_call: TRBV6-4
j_call: TRBJ2-1
clone_size: -
cdr3_aa: ASSKREGNNEQF

v_call: TRBV29-1
j_call: TRBJ1-1
clone_size: -
cdr3_aa: SVEIGPPWDTEAF

v_call: TRBV7-3
j_call: TRBJ1-2
clone_size: few
cdr3_aa: ASSPDGTGGYT

v_call: TRBV28
j_call: TRBJ2-7
clone_size: -
cdr3_aa: ASIKFRDRYPGLACEQY

v_call: TRBV3-1
j_call: TRBJ2-1
clone_size: few
cdr3_aa: ASRWGNEQF

v_call: TRBV29-1
j_call: TRBJ2-4
clone_size: few
cdr3_aa: GYQGYGGDQY

v_call: TRBV2
j_call: TRBJ2-5
clone_size: -
cdr3_aa: ASSGNRAQETQY

v_call: TRBV2
j_call: TRBJ2-7
clone_size: -
cdr3_aa: ASKGPLEQY

v_call: TRBV3-1
j_call: -
clone_size: -
cdr3_aa: ASSQEAGQGAETQY

v_call: TRBV4-1
j_call: TRBJ2-1
clone_size: -
cdr3_aa: ASSPTGLAGGSYNEQF

v_call: TRBV20-1
j_call: TRBJ2-1
clone_size: -
cdr3_aa: SARDFGGPSYNEQF

v_call: TRBV25-1
j_call: TRBJ2-5
clone_size: -
cdr3_aa: ASSALQGAHEETQY

v_call: TRBV7-2
j_call: TRBJ2-5
clone_size: few
cdr3_aa: ASSGDFQETQY

v_call: TRBV28
j_call: TRBJ2-3
clone_size: -
cdr3_aa: ASSPLPGSVDTQY

v_call: TRBV12-3/TRBV12-4
j_call: TRBJ2-6
clone_size: few
cdr3_aa: ASTHTPSGANVLT

v_call: TRBV6-5
j_call: TRBJ1-1
clone_size: -
cdr3_aa: ASSYSISENTEAF

v_call: TRBV13
j_call: TRBJ2-3
clone_size: once
cdr3_aa: ASSSTPVTGDNTQY

v_call: TRBV12-3/TRBV12-4
j_call: TRBJ2-4
clone_size: -
cdr3_aa: ASRPDRVRGLDIQY

v_call: TRBV20-1
j_call: TRBJ1-2
clone_size: -
cdr3_aa: SASNPRNYGYT